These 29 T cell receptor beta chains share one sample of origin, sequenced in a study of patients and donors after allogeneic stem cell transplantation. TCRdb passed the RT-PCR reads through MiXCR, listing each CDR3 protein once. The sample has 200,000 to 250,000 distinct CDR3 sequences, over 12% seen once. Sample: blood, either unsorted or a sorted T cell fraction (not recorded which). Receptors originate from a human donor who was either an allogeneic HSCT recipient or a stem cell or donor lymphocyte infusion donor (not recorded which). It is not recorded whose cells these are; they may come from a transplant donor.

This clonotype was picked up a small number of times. The chain's CDR3 is CASSRRGQGGTEAFF. The CDR3 region has the DNA TGTGCCAGCAGCCGGCGGGGACAGGGGGGGACTGAAGCTTTCTTT. The chain recombines TRBV16 with TRBJ1-1, with 11 positions matching TRBD1. Germline values: CDR1 KGHSY, CDR2 FQNENV. With V trimmed by 4 bases and J by 5 bases, 6 bases remained unmatched. This CDR3 comprises 15 residues.

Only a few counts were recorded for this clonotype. CDR3 amino acids: CASSPDRGRFTDTQYF. As DNA, the CDR3 is TGTGCCAGCAGCCCGGACAGGGGGCGGTTCACAGATACGCAGTATTTT. The V gene is TRBV7-2, the J gene TRBJ2-3; 11 nucleotides match TRBD1. V was clipped by 5 bases and J by 2 bases; unmatched bases: 6. The CDR3 contains 16 residues. CDR1 SGHTA and CDR2 FQGNSA come from the germline V gene.

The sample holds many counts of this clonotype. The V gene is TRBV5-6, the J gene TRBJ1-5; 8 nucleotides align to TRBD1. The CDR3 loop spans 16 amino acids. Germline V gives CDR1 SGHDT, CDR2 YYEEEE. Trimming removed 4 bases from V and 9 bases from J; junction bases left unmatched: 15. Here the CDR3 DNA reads TGTGCCAGCAGCGCCGGGACAGGTCGATTCGTGGGGCCCCAGCATTTT. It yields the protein CASSAGTGRFVGPQHF.

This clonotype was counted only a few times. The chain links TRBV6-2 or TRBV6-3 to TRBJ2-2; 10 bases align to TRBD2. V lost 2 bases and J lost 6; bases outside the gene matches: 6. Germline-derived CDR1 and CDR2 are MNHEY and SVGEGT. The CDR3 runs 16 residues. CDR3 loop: CASSYRIAGGAGELFF. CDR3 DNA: TGTGCCAGCAGTTACAGGATAGCGGGAGGTGCCGGGGAGCTGTTTTTT.

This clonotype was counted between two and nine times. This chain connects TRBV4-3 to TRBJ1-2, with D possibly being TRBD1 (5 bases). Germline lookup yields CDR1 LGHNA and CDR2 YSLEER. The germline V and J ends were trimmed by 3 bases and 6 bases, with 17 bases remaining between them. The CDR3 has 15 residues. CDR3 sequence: CASSQDLTRVNGYTF. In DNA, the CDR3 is TGCGCCAGCAGCCAGGACCTGACCAGGGTGAATGGCTACACCTTC.

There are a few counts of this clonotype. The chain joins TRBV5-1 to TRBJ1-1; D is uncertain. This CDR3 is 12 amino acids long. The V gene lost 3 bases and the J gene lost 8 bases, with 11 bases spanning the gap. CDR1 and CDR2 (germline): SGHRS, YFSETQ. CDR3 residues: CASSSRELEAFF. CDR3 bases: TGCGCCAGCAGCTCGAGGGAGTTAGAAGCTTTCTTT.

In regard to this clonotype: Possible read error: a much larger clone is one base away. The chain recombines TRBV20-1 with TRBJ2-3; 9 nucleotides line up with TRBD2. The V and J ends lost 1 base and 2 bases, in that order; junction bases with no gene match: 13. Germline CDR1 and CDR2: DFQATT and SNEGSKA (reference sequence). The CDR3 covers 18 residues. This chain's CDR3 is CSARGFQRGAPITDTQYF. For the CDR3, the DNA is TGCAGTGCTAGAGGTTTCCAGCGGGGGGCCCCCATCACAGATACGCAGTATTTT.

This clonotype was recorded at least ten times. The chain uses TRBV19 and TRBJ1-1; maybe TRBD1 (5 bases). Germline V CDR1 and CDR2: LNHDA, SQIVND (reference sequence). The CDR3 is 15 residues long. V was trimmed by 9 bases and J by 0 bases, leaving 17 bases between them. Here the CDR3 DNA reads TGTGCCAGCACCTCAGGGAGCGACATGAACACTGAAGCTTTCTTT. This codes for CASTSGSDMNTEAFF.

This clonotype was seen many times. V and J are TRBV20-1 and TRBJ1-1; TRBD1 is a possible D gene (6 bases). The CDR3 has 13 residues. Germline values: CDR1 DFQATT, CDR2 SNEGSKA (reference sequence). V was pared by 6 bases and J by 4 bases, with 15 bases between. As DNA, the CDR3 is TGCAGTGCGGCCCGGGGGCCCTTCACTGAAGCTTTCTTT. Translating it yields CSAARGPFTEAFF.

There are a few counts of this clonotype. The CDR3 coding sequence is TGTGCCAGCAGCCCACGGGCAGGGATTAACACTGAAGCTTTCTTT. This codes for CASSPRAGINTEAFF. The gene calls are TRBV7-3 and TRBJ1-1, with a tentative D call TRBD1 (5 bases). There are 15 residues in the CDR3. Trimming took 5 bases from V and 2 from J, leaving 15 bases between them. CDR1 and CDR2 from the germline V gene are SGHTA and FQGTGA.

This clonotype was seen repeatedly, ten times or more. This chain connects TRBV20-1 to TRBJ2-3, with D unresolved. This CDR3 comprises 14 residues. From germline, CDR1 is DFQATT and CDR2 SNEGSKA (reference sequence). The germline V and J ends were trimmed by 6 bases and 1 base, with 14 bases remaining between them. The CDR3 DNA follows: TGCAGTGCCGGTAGAATCTCGGGCACAGATACGCAGTATTTT. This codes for CSAGRISGTDTQYF.

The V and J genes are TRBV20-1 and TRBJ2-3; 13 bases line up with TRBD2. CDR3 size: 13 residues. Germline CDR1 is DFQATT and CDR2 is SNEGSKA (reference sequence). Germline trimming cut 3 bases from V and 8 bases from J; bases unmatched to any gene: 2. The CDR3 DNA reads TGCAGTGCTAGCACTAGCGGGGGGGGTACGCAGTATTTT. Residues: CSASTSGGGTQYF.

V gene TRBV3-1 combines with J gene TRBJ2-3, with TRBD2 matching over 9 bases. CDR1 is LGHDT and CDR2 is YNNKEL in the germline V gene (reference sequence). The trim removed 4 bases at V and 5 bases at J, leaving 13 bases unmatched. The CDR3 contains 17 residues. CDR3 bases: TGTGCCAGCAGCCCGTTAGGGCGGGAGGGCCTTATAGATACGCAGTATTTT. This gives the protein CASSPLGREGLIDTQYF.

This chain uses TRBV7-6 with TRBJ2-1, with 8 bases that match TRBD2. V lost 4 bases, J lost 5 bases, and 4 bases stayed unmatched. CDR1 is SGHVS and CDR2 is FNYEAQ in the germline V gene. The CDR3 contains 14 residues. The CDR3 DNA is TGTGCCAGCAGCTCCCGGACTAGCAACAATGAGCAGTTCTTC. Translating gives CASSSRTSNNEQFF. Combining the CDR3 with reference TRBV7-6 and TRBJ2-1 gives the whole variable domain GAGVSQSPRYKVTKRGQDVALRCDPISGHVSLYWYRQALGQGPEFLTYFNYEAQQDKSGLPNDRFSAERPEGSISTLTIQRTEQRDSAMYRCASSSRTSNNEQFFGPGTRLTVL.

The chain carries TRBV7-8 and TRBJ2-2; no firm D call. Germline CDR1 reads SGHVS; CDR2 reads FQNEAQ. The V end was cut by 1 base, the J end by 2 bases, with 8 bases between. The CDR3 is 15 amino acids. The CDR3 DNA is TGTGCCAGCAGCTTAGGAGTCGTTAACACCGGGGAGCTGTTTTTT. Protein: CASSLGVVNTGELFF. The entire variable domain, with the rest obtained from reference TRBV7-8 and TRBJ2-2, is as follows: GAGVSQSPRYKVAKRGQDVALRCDPISGHVSLFWYQQALGQGPEFLTYFQNEAQLDKSGLPSDRFFAERPEGSVSTLKIQRTQQEDSAVYLCASSLGVVNTGELFFGEGSRLTVL.

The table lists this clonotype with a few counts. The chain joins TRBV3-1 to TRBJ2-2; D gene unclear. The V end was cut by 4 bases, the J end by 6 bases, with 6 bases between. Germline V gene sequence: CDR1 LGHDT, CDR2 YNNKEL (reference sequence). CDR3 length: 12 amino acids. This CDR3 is CASSLESGELFF. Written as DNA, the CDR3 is TGTGCCAGCAGCCTTGAGTCCGGGGAGCTGTTTTTT.

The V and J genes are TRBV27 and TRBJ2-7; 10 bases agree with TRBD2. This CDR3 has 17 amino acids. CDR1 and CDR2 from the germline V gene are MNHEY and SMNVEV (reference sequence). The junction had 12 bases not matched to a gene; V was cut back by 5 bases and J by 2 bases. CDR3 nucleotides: TGTGCCAGCAGTCCCTACGCCCATAGCGGGGGGCCCTACGAGCAGTACTTC. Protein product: CASSPYAHSGGPYEQYF.

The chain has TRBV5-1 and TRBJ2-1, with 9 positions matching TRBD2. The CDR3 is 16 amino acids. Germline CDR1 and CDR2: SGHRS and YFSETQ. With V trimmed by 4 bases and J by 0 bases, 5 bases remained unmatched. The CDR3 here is CASSPGLAFSYNEQFF. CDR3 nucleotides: TGCGCCAGCAGCCCGGGACTAGCTTTCTCCTACAATGAGCAGTTCTTC.

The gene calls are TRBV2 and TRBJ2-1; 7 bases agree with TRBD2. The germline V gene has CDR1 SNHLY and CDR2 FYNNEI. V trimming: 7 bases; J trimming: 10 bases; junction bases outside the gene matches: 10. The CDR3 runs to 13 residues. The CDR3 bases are TGTGCCAGCAAGGGTGGGACTACGCGGGAGCAGTTCTTC. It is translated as CASKGGTTREQFF.

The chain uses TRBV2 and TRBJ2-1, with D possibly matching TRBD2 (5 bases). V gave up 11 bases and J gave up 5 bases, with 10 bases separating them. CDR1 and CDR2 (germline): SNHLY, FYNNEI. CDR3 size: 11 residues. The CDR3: CAGSRDNEQFF. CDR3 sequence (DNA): TGTGCCGGGAGTCGGGACAATGAGCAGTTCTTC.

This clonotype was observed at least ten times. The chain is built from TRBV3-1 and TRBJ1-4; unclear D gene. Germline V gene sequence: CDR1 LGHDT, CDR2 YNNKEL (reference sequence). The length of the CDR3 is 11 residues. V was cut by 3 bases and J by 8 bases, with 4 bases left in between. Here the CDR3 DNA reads TGTGCCAGCAGCCAGCTGGAAAAACTGTTTTTT. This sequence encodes CASSQLEKLFF.

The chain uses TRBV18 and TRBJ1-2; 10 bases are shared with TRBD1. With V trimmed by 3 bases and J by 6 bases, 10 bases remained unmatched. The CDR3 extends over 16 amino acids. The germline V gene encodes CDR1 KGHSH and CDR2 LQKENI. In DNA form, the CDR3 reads TGTGCCAGCTCACCGATCCCCGGGACAGGGGTGGATGGCTACACCTTC. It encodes CASSPIPGTGVDGYTF.

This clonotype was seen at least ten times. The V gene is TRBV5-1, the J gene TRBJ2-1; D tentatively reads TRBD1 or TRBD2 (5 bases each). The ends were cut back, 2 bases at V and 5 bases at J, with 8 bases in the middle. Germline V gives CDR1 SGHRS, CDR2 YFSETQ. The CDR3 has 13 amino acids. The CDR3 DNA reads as TGCGCCAGCAGCTTCGGGGCCCACAATGAGCAGTTCTTC. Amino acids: CASSFGAHNEQFF.

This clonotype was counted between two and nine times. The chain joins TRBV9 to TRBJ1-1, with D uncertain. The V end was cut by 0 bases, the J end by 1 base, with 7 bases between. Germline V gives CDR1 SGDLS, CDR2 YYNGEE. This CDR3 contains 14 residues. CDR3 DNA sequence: TGTGCCAGCAGCGTAGCTTACGGGAACACTGAAGCTTTCTTT. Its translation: CASSVAYGNTEAFF. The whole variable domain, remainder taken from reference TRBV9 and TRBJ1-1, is DSGVTQTPKHLITATGQRVTLRCSPRSGDLSVYWYQQSLDQGLQFLIQYYNGEERAKGNILERFSAQQFPDLHSELNLSSLELGDSALYFCASSVAYGNTEAFFGQGTRLTVV.

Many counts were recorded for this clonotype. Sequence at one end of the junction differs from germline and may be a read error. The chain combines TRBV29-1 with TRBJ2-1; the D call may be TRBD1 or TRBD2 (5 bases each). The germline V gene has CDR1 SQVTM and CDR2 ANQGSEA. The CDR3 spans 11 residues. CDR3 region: CSVDVWDAGLF. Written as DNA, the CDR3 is TGCAGCGTTGATGTGTGGGACGCAGGGCTTTTC.

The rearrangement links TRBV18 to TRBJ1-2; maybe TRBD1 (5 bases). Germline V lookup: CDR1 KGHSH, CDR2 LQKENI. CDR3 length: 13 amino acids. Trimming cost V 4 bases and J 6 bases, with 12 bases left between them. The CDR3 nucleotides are TGTGCCAGCTCACTTGGGGGAGTTGATGGCTACACCTTC. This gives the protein CASSLGGVDGYTF.

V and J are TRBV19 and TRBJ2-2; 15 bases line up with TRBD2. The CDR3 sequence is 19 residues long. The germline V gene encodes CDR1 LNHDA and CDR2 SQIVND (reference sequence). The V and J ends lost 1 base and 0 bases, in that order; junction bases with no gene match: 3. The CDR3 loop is CASSIAGLAGGPNTGELFF. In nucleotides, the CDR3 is TGTGCCAGTAGTATAGCCGGACTAGCGGGAGGGCCGAACACCGGGGAGCTGTTTTTT.

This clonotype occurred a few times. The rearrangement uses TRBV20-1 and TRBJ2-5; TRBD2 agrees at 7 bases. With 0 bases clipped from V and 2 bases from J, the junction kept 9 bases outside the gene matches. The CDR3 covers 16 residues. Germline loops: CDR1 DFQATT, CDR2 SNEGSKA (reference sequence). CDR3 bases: TGCAGTGCTAGAGACCTACTAGCGTCGCTACAAGAGACCCAGTACTTC. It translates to CSARDLLASLQETQYF.

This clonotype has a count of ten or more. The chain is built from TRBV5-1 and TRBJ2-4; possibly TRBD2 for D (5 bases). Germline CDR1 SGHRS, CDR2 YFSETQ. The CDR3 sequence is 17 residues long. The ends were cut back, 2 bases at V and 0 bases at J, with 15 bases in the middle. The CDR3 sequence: CASSFDRGSKAKNIQYF. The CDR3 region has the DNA TGCGCCAGCAGCTTTGATCGGGGTTCGAAAGCCAAAAACATTCAGTACTTC.